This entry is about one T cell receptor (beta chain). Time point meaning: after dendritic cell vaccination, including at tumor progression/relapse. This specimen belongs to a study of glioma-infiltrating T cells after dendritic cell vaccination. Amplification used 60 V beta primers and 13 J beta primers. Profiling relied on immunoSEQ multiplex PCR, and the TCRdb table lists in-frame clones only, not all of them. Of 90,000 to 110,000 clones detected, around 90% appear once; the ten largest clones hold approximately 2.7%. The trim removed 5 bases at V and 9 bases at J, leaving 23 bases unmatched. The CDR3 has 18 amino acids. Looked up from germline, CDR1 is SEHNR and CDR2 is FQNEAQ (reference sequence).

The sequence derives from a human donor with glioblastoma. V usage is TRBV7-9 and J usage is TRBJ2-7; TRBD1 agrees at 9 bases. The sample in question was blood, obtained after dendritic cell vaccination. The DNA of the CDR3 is TGTGCCAGCAGCCCAATATTCGTGCAGGGGGACAGGGAATCGTTGCAGTACTTC. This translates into CASSPIFVQGDRESLQYF.